These 8 T cell receptor beta chains were sequenced from one sample in a study of T cell repertoires in cytomegalovirus infection. Via MiXCR, TCRdb re-called the reads, giving one row per CDR3 protein. This sample carries approximately 590,000 distinct CDR3 sequences, roughly 43% of them seen once, and the ten largest clones take roughly 50%. No antigen has been assigned to these receptors. Specimen: cultured PBMCs, collected from culture after CMV antigen stimulation. The receptors originated from a human donor in good health (CMV status not recorded). Some clones in this sample may be carry-over from other donors' samples.

In regard to this clonotype: This may come from a read error, since a much larger clone is one base off. CDR3 loop: CASSRDRVGYTF. The CDR3 region has the DNA TGTGCCAGCAGCCGGGACAGGGTCGGCTACACCTTC. The chain links TRBV7-6 to TRBJ1-2; 9 nucleotides line up with TRBD1. The junction had 3 bases not matched to a gene; V was cut back by 5 bases and J by 8 bases. Germline CDR1 and CDR2: SGHVS and FNYEAQ. This CDR3 contains 12 residues.

This clonotype was picked up a small number of times. The chain combines TRBV7-4 with TRBJ2-3, with D unclear. Germline CDR1 and CDR2: SGHVT and SQSDAQ. The length of the CDR3 is 11 residues. This CDR3 reads CDLTCTDTQYF. The CDR3 nucleotides read TGTGACCTGACCTGCACAGATACGCAGTATTTT. The full variable domain, rest sourced from reference TRBV7-4 and TRBJ2-3, is GAGVSQSPRYKVAKRGRDVALRCDSISGHVTLYWYRQTLGQGSEVLTYSQSDAQRDKSGRPSGRFSAERPERSVSTLKIQRTEQGDSAVYLCDLTCTDTQYFGPGTRLTVL.

This clonotype appeared a few times. The rearrangement links TRBV19 to TRBJ2-1; D is possibly TRBD2 (6 bases). Germline CDR1 LNHDA, CDR2 SQIVND (reference sequence). V shed 3 bases and J shed 2 bases, with 17 bases lying between them. This CDR3 has 17 residues. This chain's CDR3 is CASSIPTKEGAYNEQFF. DNA of the CDR3: TGTGCCAGTAGTATTCCTACCAAGGAGGGCGCCTACAATGAGCAGTTCTTC.

The V and J genes are TRBV7-2 and TRBJ2-7; 9 bases line up with TRBD1. In germline, CDR1 is SGHTA, CDR2 FQGNSA. With V trimmed by 4 bases and J by 9 bases, 10 bases remained unmatched. This CDR3 contains 14 residues. The CDR3 sequence is CASSSSGTGSGQYF. For the CDR3, the DNA is TGTGCCAGCAGCTCCTCCGGGACAGGGAGTGGGCAGTACTTC. The variable domain in full, with the rest retrieved from reference TRBV7-2 and TRBJ2-7, is GAGVSQSPSNKVTEKGKDVELRCDPISGHTALYWYRQSLGQGLEFLIYFQGNSAPDKSGLPSDRFSAERTGGSVSTLTIQRTQQEDSAVYLCASSSSGTGSGQYFGPGTRLTVT.

Only a few counts were recorded for this clonotype. The chain carries TRBV5-4 and TRBJ2-7, with D possibly being TRBD1 (5 bases). This CDR3 has 13 amino acids. Germline V gene sequence: CDR1 SGHNT, CDR2 YYREEE (reference sequence). V lost 9 bases and J lost 0, with 13 bases in between. CDR3 nucleotides: TGTGCCACCAAGACAGAGGACTCCTACGAGCAGTACTTC. Translated, it gives CATKTEDSYEQYF.

The rearrangement joins TRBV7-9 to TRBJ2-1; TRBD2 matches 8 bases. J was trimmed by 5 bases and V by 1 base; bases with no gene match: 10. The CDR3 covers 17 residues. Germline loops: CDR1 SEHNR, CDR2 FQNEAQ (reference sequence). CDR3 nucleotide sequence: TGTGCCAGCAGCTTAGATGCGGGGACTAGAGGGGACAATGAGCAGTTCTTC. Translation: CASSLDAGTRGDNEQFF.

This rearrangement joins TRBV24-1 to TRBJ2-2; D perhaps matches TRBD1 (6 bases). Per germline, CDR1 KGHDR and CDR2 SFDVKD. This CDR3 spans 16 amino acids. V lost 4 bases, J lost 6 bases, and 17 bases lay in between. The CDR3 protein is CATSDLTGIGSGELFF. CDR3 nucleotides: TGTGCCACCAGTGACCTAACAGGGATAGGATCCGGGGAGCTGTTTTTT.

The sample holds many counts of this clonotype. V and J are TRBV7-2 and TRBJ2-3; D not resolved. V was trimmed by 5 bases and J by 0 bases, leaving 9 bases between them. The CDR3 is 14 residues long. Germline lookup yields CDR1 SGHTA and CDR2 FQGNSA. As DNA, the CDR3 is TGTGCCAGCAGCCCAGGACCTAGCACAGATACGCAGTATTTT. It yields the protein CASSPGPSTDTQYF.